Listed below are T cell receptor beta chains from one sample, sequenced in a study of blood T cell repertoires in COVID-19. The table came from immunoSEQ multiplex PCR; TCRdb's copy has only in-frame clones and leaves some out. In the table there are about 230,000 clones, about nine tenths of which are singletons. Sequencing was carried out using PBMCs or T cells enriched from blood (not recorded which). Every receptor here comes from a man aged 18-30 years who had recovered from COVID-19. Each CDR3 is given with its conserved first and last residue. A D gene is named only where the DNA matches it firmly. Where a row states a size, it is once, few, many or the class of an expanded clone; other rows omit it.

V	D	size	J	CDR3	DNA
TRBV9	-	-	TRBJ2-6	CASSVARETSGANVLTF	TGTGCCAGCAGCGTAGCTCGGGAGACGTCTGGGGCCAACGTCCTGACTTTC
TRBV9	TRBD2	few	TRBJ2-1	CASSAPGGSGASNEQFF	TGTGCCAGCAGCGCCCCGGGCGGGAGCGGTGCATCGAATGAGCAGTTCTTC
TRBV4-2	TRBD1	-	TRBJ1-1	CASSQDPNRGRTEAFF	TGTGCCAGCAGCCAAGACCCTAACAGGGGGAGGACTGAAGCTTTCTTT
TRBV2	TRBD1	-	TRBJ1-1	CASSQGENTEAFF	TGTGCCAGCAGCCAGGGGGAAAACACTGAAGCTTTCTTT
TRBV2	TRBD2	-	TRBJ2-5	CASRPERGFFQETQYF	TGTGCCAGCAGGCCGGAGCGGGGCTTCTTCCAAGAGACCCAGTACTTC
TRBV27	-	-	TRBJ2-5	CASSLWQGKETQYF	TGTGCCAGCAGTTTATGGCAGGGGAAAGAGACCCAGTACTTC
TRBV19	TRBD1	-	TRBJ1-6	CARGQEYNSPLHF	TGTGCCAGAGGACAGGAGTATAATTCACCCCTCCACTTT
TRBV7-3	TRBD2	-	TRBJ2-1	CASSLSGSMTYNEQFF	TGTGCCAGCAGCTTGAGCGGGAGTATGACCTACAATGAGCAGTTCTTC
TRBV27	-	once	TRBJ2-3	CASSHNNFGTDTQYF	TGTGCCAGCAGCCACAATAATTTCGGCACAGATACGCAGTATTTT
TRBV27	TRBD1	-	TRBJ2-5	CASRVTGGETQYF	TGTGCCAGCAGAGTAACAGGGGGCGAGACCCAGTACTTC
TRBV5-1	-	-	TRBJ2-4	CASSLELAIAKNIQYF	TGCGCCAGCAGCTTGGAACTAGCTATAGCCAAAAACATTCAGTACTTC
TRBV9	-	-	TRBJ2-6	CASSVLGTDSGANVLTF	TGTGCCAGCAGCGTCCTGGGTACAGACTCTGGGGCCAACGTCCTGACTTTC
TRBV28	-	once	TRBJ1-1	CASSLAGMNTEAFF	TGTGCCAGCAGTTTAGCAGGGATGAACACTGAAGCTTTCTTT
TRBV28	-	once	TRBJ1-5	CASSSNPHTPGQPQHF	TGTGCCAGCAGTTCCAACCCCCATACACCGGGTCAGCCCCAGCATTTT
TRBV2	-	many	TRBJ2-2	CASSDSGFTGELFF	TGTGCCAGCAGTGACAGCGGCTTCACCGGGGAGCTGTTTTTT
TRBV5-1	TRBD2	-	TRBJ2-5	CASRTSGFQETQYF	TGCGCCAGCAGGACTAGCGGATTCCAAGAGACCCAGTACTTC
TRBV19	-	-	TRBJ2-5	CASSLGGRETQYF	TGTGCCAGTTCCCTCGGCGGGCGGGAGACCCAGTACTTC
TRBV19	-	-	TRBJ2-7	CASAPRAGYEQYF	TGTGCCAGTGCCCCTCGCGCGGGATACGAGCAGTACTTC
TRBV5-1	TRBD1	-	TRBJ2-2	CASSPDRGLNTGELFF	TGCGCCAGCAGCCCGGACAGGGGGTTGAACACCGGGGAGCTGTTTTTT
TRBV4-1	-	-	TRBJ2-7	CASSQDRDEQYF	TGCGCCAGCAGTCAAGATCGGGACGAGCAGTACTTC
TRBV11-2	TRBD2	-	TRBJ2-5	CASRRNRGTSQETQYF	TGTGCCAGCAGACGTAACAGAGGGACTAGCCAAGAGACCCAGTACTTC
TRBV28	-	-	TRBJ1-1	CASRPGWMNTEAFF	TGTGCCAGCAGGCCGGGGTGGATGAACACTGAAGCTTTCTTT
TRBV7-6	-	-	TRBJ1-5	CASSLGLRQPQHF	TGTGCCAGCAGCTTAGGGCTTCGTCAGCCCCAGCATTTT
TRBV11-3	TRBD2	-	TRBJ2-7	CASSLDGLASDNEQYF	TGTGCCAGCAGCTTAGATGGACTAGCGTCAGATAACGAGCAGTACTTC
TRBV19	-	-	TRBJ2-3	CASMAQGTDTQYF	TGTGCCAGTATGGCCCAGGGCACAGATACGCAGTATTTT
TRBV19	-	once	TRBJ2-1	CASSGLAIYNEQFF	TGTGCCAGTAGTGGCCTAGCCATATACAATGAGCAGTTCTTC
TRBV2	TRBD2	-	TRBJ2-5	CASSEAVTSGALETQYF	TGTGCCAGCAGTGAAGCGGTGACTAGCGGGGCTCTAGAGACCCAGTACTTC
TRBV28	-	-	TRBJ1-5	CASVRGESGNQPQHF	TGTGCCAGCGTCAGGGGAGAGAGTGGCAATCAGCCCCAGCATTTT
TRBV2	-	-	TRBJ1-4	CASDRLLSGEKLFF	TGTGCCAGCGATCGACTCCTGAGCGGTGAAAAACTGTTTTTT
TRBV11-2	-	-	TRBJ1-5	CASSLGGQPNQPQHF	TGTGCCAGCAGCTTAGGGGGGCAGCCCAATCAGCCCCAGCATTTT
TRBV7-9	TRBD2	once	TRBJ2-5	CASSLARREEETQYF	TGTGCCAGCAGCTTAGCTCGGCGGGAGGAAGAGACCCAGTACTTC